What follows describes a single TCR beta chain. No antigen is known for it. It was with a sample-barcoded 5' primer and a J-beta primer mix that a second PCR of roughly 6 to 12 cycles was run. TCRdb reprocessed the 5' RACE reads via MiXCR and lists one record per CDR3 protein. Here the sample spans some 1.5 million distinct CDR3 sequences, under 30% being singletons. Germline V CDR1 and CDR2: SGHAT, FQNNGV. The CDR3 contains 14 residues. Losses at the gene ends were 1 base for V and 6 bases for J; bases not matched to a gene: 6. This record comes from a study of blood T cells in healthy people across ages. The study's findings and limits: Correlation between TCR beta diversity and naive T cell percentage was strong. Naive CD4+ cells and diversity were both higher in long-lived donors than in aged donors.

Investigators took approximately 9.4 milliliters of peripheral blood from every donor. Total RNA extraction produced at least 6 micrograms (per sample) for the study. The chain joins TRBV11-2 to TRBJ2-7; 7 bases agree with TRBD2. Sequencing input: blood. The receptor comes from a woman aged 30 to 39 in good health. The CDR3 sequence: CASSLATGGSEQYF. The CDR3 region has the DNA TGTGCCAGCAGCTTAGCGACCGGCGGGAGCGAGCAGTACTTC. Full variable domain (remainder filled in from reference TRBV11-2 and TRBJ2-7): EAGVAQSPRYKIIEKRQSVAFWCNPISGHATLYWYQQILGQGPKLLIQFQNNGVVDDSQLPKDRFSAERLKGVDSTLKIQPAKLEDSAVYLCASSLATGGSEQYFGPGTRLTVT.